This is a list of T cell receptor beta chains from one sample in a study of T cell responses to AZD1222 COVID-19 vaccine. The table came from immunoSEQ multiplex PCR; TCRdb's copy has only in-frame clones and leaves some out. The sample records about 110,000 clones, 70% to 90% being singletons. The sequencing used peripheral blood, collected on day 0 of AZD1222 vaccination. These TCRs come from an adult in good health. Both conserved end residues are part of each CDR3. A D gene is named only where the DNA matches it firmly. Clone size, where shown, is once, few, many, or a class for clones that have expanded.

j_gene | abundance | len | v_gene | d_gene | CDR3nt | CDR3aa
TRBJ1-5 | NA | 15 | TRBV7-2 | NA | TGTGCCAGCAGCCCGATGGGGGGCGACAATCAGCCCCAGCATTTT | CASSPMGGDNQPQHF
TRBJ2-2 | once | 16 | TRBV10-3 | TRBD2 | TGTGCCATCAGTGAGCATGGGACTACCTACACCGGGGAGCTGTTTTTT | CAISEHGTTYTGELFF
TRBJ1-1 | NA | 14 | TRBV18 | NA | TGTGCCAGCTCACCTCAGGGGAGGAACACTGAAGCTTTCTTT | CASSPQGRNTEAFF
TRBJ1-4 | NA | 15 | TRBV18 | TRBD1 | TGTGCCAGCTCACCGTTGGGACAGCCGTATGAAAAACTGTTTTTT | CASSPLGQPYEKLFF
TRBJ2-7 | NA | 13 | TRBV6-1 | NA | TGTGCCAGCAGTGAGGGATCTCACCACGAGCAGTACTTC | CASSEGSHHEQYF
TRBJ1-4 | NA | 19 | TRBV7-9 | TRBD1 | TGTGCCAGCAGCTTCCCGCCGGATACGAGACAGGGAGCTAATGAAAAACTGTTTTTT | CASSFPPDTRQGANEKLFF
TRBJ1-6 | NA | 15 | TRBV5-1 | NA | TGCGCCAGCAGCTTGAACAGCGCCGATAATTCACCCCTCCACTTT | CASSLNSADNSPLHF
TRBJ2-1 | NA | 14 | TRBV18 | NA | TGTGCCAGCTCACCCCGCCCAGAAGCAGGGGAGCAGTTCTTC | CASSPRPEAGEQFF
TRBJ1-5 | NA | 17 | TRBV28 | NA | TGTGCCAGCAGTTTGGTGGGCACCCTCCAGGGCAATCAGCCCCAGCATTTT | CASSLVGTLQGNQPQHF
TRBJ1-4 | once | 18 | TRBV10-1 | NA | TGCGCCAGCCTCTCGGACAGAAGGAAAGGGGCAACTAATGAAAAACTGTTTTTT | CASLSDRRKGATNEKLFF
TRBJ2-5 | NA | 11 | TRBV11-1 | NA | TGTGCCAGCAGCATGGGGGGGACCCAGTACTTC | CASSMGGTQYF